This T cell receptor beta chain was captured in a study of vaccination and CD4 T cells after COVID-19. Overall study context: Post-COVID draws came a median roughly 97 days after diagnosis (range 35 to 161).

Cultured CD4+ T cells had their DNA profiled by the Oncomine TCR Beta short-read assay. MiXCR was run by TCRdb on the PCR reads, yielding one entry per CDR3 protein. The sample includes roughly 17,000 distinct CDR3 sequences, about 75% of them seen just once. Treatment denoted: approximately 10-day PBMC culture with coronavirus spike peptide pools or control peptides (ViraFEST assay). The CDR3 runs to 17 residues. Trimming took 1 base from V and 7 from J, leaving 20 bases between them. Germline-derived CDR1 and CDR2 are MNHNS and SASEGT. As concerns this clonotype: Antigen specificity is unknown.

The chain links TRBV6-1 to TRBJ1-5; tentative D call: TRBD1 (5 bases). The TCR originated in a human donor who had recovered from COVID-19. Sequenced sample: CD4+ T cells from blood, cultured in vitro. This CDR3 reads CASSEGSGRGRKQPQHF. The DNA of the CDR3 is TGTGCCAGCAGTGAAGGGTCTGGGAGGGGCAGAAAGCAGCCCCAGCATTTT.